This T cell receptor beta chain was sequenced for a study of control samples from healthy donors and cancer patients. This CDR3 spans 11 amino acids. V was clipped by 0 bases and J by 15 bases, with 10 bases between them. Looked up from germline, CDR1 is SGHRS and CDR2 is YFSETQ. Produced via immunoSEQ multiplex PCR; TCRdb's table is partial and in-frame only. Of about 160,000 clones in the sample, roughly 94% are singletons; the top ten hold about 8.5%. The sample comprised blood. V is TRBV5-1 and J is TRBJ2-1; D ambiguous. The TCR comes from a woman between 35 and 50 years old in good health. The CDR3 nucleotides read TGCGCCAGCAGCTTGGGGTGGGGATGGTTCTTC. This encodes CASSLGWGWFF.